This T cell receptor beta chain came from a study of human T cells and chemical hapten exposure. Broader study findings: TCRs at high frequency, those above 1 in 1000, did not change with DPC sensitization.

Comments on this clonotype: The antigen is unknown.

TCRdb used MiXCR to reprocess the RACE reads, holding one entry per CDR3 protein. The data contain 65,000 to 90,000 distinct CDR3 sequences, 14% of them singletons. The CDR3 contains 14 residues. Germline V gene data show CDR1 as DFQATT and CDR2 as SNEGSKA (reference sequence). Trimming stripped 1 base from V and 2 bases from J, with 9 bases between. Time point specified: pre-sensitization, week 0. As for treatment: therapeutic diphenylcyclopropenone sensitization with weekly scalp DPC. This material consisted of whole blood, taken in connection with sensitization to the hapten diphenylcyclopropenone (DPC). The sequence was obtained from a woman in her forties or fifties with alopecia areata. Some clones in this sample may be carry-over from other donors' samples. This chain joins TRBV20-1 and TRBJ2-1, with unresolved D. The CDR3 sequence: CSARVRATYNEQFF. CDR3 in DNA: TGCAGTGCTAGAGTACGGGCAACCTACAATGAGCAGTTCTTC.